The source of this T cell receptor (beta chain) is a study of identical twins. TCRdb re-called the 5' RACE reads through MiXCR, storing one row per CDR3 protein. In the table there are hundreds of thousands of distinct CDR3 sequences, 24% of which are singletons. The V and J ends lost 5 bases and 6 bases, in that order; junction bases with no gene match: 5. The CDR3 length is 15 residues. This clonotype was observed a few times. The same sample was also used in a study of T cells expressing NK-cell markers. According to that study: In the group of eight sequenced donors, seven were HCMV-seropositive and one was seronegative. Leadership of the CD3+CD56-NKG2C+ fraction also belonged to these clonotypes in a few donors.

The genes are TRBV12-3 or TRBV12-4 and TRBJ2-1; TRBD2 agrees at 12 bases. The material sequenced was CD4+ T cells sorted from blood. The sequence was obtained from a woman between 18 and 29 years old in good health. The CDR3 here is CASSLTSGRFNEQFF. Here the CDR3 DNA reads TGTGCCAGCAGTCTAACTAGCGGGAGGTTCAATGAGCAGTTCTTC.